This is a list of T cell receptor beta chains from one sample in a study of beta chain features in type 1 diabetes. Libraries were prepared by immunoSEQ multiplex PCR; TCRdb keeps only in-frame clonotypes and omits some of them. This sample has about 470,000 clones; 25% to 35% occur once, and the top ten carry around 0.065%. The sequenced sample was naive CD4+ T cells from blood. Receptor source: a man younger than 35 in good health. The CDR3 runs from the conserved cysteine through the conserved F or W. Fields, in order: D gene, clone size, J gene, V gene, CDR3 DNA, CDR3 protein. D genes are given only for firm matches. A row's size may be missing; if present it is once, few, many or a size class.

d_call: NA; clone_size: once; j_call: TRBJ2-7; v_call: TRBV28; cdr3_nt: TGTGCCAGCGGGGATCACGGACTCCGGCGGGCCTACGAGCAGTACTTC; cdr3_aa: CASGDHGLRRAYEQYF
d_call: NA; clone_size: once; j_call: TRBJ2-7; v_call: TRBV20-1; cdr3_nt: TGCAGTGCTAGCGGGAAGGGCGAGCAGTACTTC; cdr3_aa: CSASGKGEQYF
d_call: NA; clone_size: few; j_call: TRBJ1-2; v_call: TRBV30; cdr3_nt: TGTGCCTGGAGTGCCAGGGTGAGAGCTAACTATGGCTACACCTTC; cdr3_aa: CAWSARVRANYGYTF
d_call: NA; clone_size: once; j_call: TRBJ2-3; v_call: TRBV5-1; cdr3_nt: TGCGCCAGCAGCTTTGGGACCGCGGGGACGCAGTATTTT; cdr3_aa: CASSFGTAGTQYF
d_call: NA; clone_size: NA; j_call: TRBJ1-5; v_call: TRBV30; cdr3_nt: TGTGCCTGGAGTGACGGGGGAGGTCAGCCCCAGCATTTT; cdr3_aa: CAWSDGGGQPQHF
d_call: NA; clone_size: NA; j_call: TRBJ1-5; v_call: TRBV30; cdr3_nt: TGTGCCTGGGTTAAACAGGGATCGAATCAGCCCCAGCATTTT; cdr3_aa: CAWVKQGSNQPQHF
d_call: NA; clone_size: NA; j_call: TRBJ2-3; v_call: TRBV7-9; cdr3_nt: TGTGCCAGCAGCTTGTATGGCCGCACAGATACGCAGTATTTT; cdr3_aa: CASSLYGRTDTQYF
d_call: TRBD2; clone_size: NA; j_call: TRBJ2-7; v_call: TRBV5-1; cdr3_nt: TGCGCCAGCAGTGAGACTAGCGGCTCCTACGAGCAGTACTTC; cdr3_aa: CASSETSGSYEQYF
d_call: NA; clone_size: NA; j_call: TRBJ2-3; v_call: TRBV6-6; cdr3_nt: TGTGCCAGCAGCCCTTCCCGGTATACGCAGTATTTT; cdr3_aa: CASSPSRYTQYF
d_call: NA; clone_size: NA; j_call: TRBJ2-7; v_call: TRBV10-3; cdr3_nt: TGTGCCATCGGCATCGGGGAGGACGAGCAGTACTTC; cdr3_aa: CAIGIGEDEQYF
d_call: NA; clone_size: NA; j_call: TRBJ1-3; v_call: TRBV30; cdr3_nt: TGTGCCTGGAGCCGACAGACGGGTGGAAACACCATATATTTT; cdr3_aa: CAWSRQTGGNTIYF
d_call: NA; clone_size: few; j_call: TRBJ2-3; v_call: TRBV7-2; cdr3_nt: TGTGCCAGCAGCTTGGTAGCGGCTGGAGATACGCAGTATTTT; cdr3_aa: CASSLVAAGDTQYF
d_call: TRBD1; clone_size: NA; j_call: TRBJ1-1; v_call: TRBV15; cdr3_nt: TGTGCCACCAGCAGCCTGGACAGGGCGAACACTGAAGCTTTCTTT; cdr3_aa: CATSSLDRANTEAFF
d_call: TRBD2; clone_size: NA; j_call: TRBJ2-1; v_call: TRBV2; cdr3_nt: TGTGCCAGTCGGGGACTAGCGGGAGACTACAATGAGCAGTTCTTC; cdr3_aa: CASRGLAGDYNEQFF
d_call: TRBD2; clone_size: NA; j_call: TRBJ2-5; v_call: TRBV27; cdr3_nt: TGTGCCAGCAGTTCCCGGGGAGCGGGAGAAGAGACCCAGTACTTC; cdr3_aa: CASSSRGAGEETQYF
d_call: TRBD1; clone_size: NA; j_call: TRBJ2-7; v_call: TRBV30; cdr3_nt: TGTGCCTGGAGTCGGGACAGCTACGAGCAGTACTTC; cdr3_aa: CAWSRDSYEQYF
d_call: NA; clone_size: few; j_call: TRBJ2-7; v_call: TRBV15; cdr3_nt: TGTGCCACCAGCAGAGATCCAGGGAACTCCTACGAGCAGTACTTC; cdr3_aa: CATSRDPGNSYEQYF
d_call: NA; clone_size: few; j_call: TRBJ1-4; v_call: TRBV7-9; cdr3_nt: TGTGCCAGCAGCCAAGGGGGAGGGGACGAAAAACTGTTTTTT; cdr3_aa: CASSQGGGDEKLFF
d_call: TRBD2; clone_size: few; j_call: TRBJ2-2; v_call: TRBV30; cdr3_nt: TGTGCCTGGAGTGTCCGGCGACTAGCGGGAGGTCTCAACACCGGGGAGCTGTTTTTT; cdr3_aa: CAWSVRRLAGGLNTGELFF
d_call: NA; clone_size: NA; j_call: TRBJ1-4; v_call: TRBV29-1; cdr3_nt: TGCAGCGTCGAGAGGGGGGAAAAACTGTTTTTT; cdr3_aa: CSVERGEKLFF
d_call: TRBD2; clone_size: NA; j_call: TRBJ2-1; v_call: TRBV9; cdr3_nt: TGTGCCAGCAGCGTAACGGCGGGAGGCTCCTACAATGAGCAGTTCTTC; cdr3_aa: CASSVTAGGSYNEQFF
d_call: TRBD2; clone_size: NA; j_call: TRBJ2-1; v_call: TRBV4-1; cdr3_nt: TGCGCCAGCAGCCTTCGGACTAGCGGGAGGGAAACCTACAATGAGCAGTTCTTC; cdr3_aa: CASSLRTSGRETYNEQFF